This T cell receptor beta chain came from a study of Graves' ophthalmopathy and Graves' hyperthyroidism. The CDR3 extends over 16 amino acids. In germline, CDR1 is LNHNV, CDR2 YYDKDF (reference sequence). V lost 0 bases, J lost 5 bases, and 16 bases lay in between. Clinical symptoms, serum thyroxine, TRAb, thyroid ultrasound and orbital computed tomography were relied on for diagnosis. This clonotype was counted many times. CDR3 regions of TCR beta were amplified from RNA transcripts. HTBI primers primed a first-round RT-PCR, and a second-round multiplex PCR followed. TCRdb processed the multiplex PCR reads anew with MiXCR; each CDR3 protein has one entry. Here the sample spans about 700,000 distinct CDR3 sequences, roughly 40% being singletons.

The chain joins TRBV15 to TRBJ1-2; D might be TRBD1 (5 bases). The sequencing sample was made of peripheral blood. The TCR originated in an adult man with Graves' ophthalmopathy. The CDR3 loop is CATSRDPFGARYGYTF. The CDR3 bases are TGTGCCACCAGCAGAGATCCATTTGGGGCAAGATATGGCTACACCTTC.